The rows below give T cell receptor beta chains drawn from one sample of a study of CD8 T cells in Susac syndrome. Each CDR3 protein gets one entry after TCRdb re-called the immunoSEQ multiplex PCR reads with MiXCR. The sample lists about 160,000 distinct CDR3 sequences; 90% to 95% were seen once. Specimen: CD4+ T cells from PBMCs. The receptors were gathered from a human donor in good health. Both conserved end residues are part of each CDR3. Fields, in order: J gene, V gene, clone size, D gene, CDR3 DNA, CDR3 protein. D genes are given only for firm matches. The size of a clone is reported for some rows only, either as once, few or many, or as a class for expanded clones.

TRBJ1-1 TRBV20-1 NA NA TGCAGTGCTAGGTCTCAGCCTGGAACTGAAGCTTTCTTT CSARSQPGTEAFF
TRBJ2-3 TRBV5-1 NA NA TGCGCCAGCAGCCCGCGAATCGGGGGATCTAGCACAGATACGCAGTATTTT CASSPRIGGSSTDTQYF
TRBJ2-7 TRBV6-1 NA NA TGTGCCAGCAGCCCAAGAGTAGAGGGGTTTCACGAGCAGTACTTC CASSPRVEGFHEQYF
TRBJ2-6 TRBV19 NA NA TGTGCCAGTACCCTTAAGTCAGGGATCTCTGGGGCCAACGTCCTGACTTTC CASTLKSGISGANVLTF
TRBJ1-1 TRBV7-2 NA NA TGTGCCAGCAGCCAACAGTTGAACACTGAAGCTTTCTTT CASSQQLNTEAFF
TRBJ1-1 TRBV5-4 NA NA TGTGCCAGCAGCTTGGCCTTTCAGAAGCACACTGAAGCTTTCTTT CASSLAFQKHTEAFF
TRBJ1-4 TRBV13 NA NA TGTGCCAGCAGCTTATGGGCCGCAACTAATGAAAAACTGTTTTTT CASSLWAATNEKLFF
TRBJ2-2 TRBV27 NA NA TGTGCCAGCAGTTTCGACAGAACCACCGGGGAGCTGTTTTTT CASSFDRTTGELFF
TRBJ2-1 TRBV12-5 once TRBD1 TGTGCTAGTGGTTTGCCTGGGACAGGTGGTTATGAGCAGTTCTTC CASGLPGTGGYEQFF
TRBJ2-3 TRBV20-1 NA TRBD2 TGCAGTGCTAGAGTAGCTAGCGGGGGTACAGATACGCAGTATTTT CSARVASGGTDTQYF
TRBJ2-3 TRBV5-1 NA TRBD2 TGCGCCAGCAGACAAGGGACTAGCGGGGGAATTGATACGCAGTATTTT CASRQGTSGGIDTQYF
TRBJ2-5 TRBV2 NA TRBD1 TGTGCCAGCAGTGTGTTGACAGGGGAAGAGACCCAGTACTTC CASSVLTGEETQYF
TRBJ1-6 TRBV9 NA NA TGTGCCAGCAGCGTAGGGGTTAATTCACCCCTCCACTTT CASSVGVNSPLHF
TRBJ2-7 TRBV12-3/TRBV12-4 NA NA TGTGCCAGCAGTTCCCCGTCGGGGCAGCTCTTGGACGAGCAGTACTTC CASSSPSGQLLDEQYF
TRBJ1-1 TRBV30 NA TRBD1 TGTGCCTGGAGTACCCAGGGGGACACTGAAGCTTTCTTT CAWSTQGDTEAFF
TRBJ2-3 TRBV3-1 few NA TGTGCCAGCAGCCAAGCTACAGATACGCAGTATTTT CASSQATDTQYF
TRBJ1-1 TRBV19 NA NA TGTGCCAGTCGTGGGTGGAGAGGGGAAGCTTTCTTT CASRGWRGEAFF
TRBJ2-5 TRBV10-3 NA TRBD2 TGTGCCATCAGGAGGACTAGCGGGGGACCCAAAGAGACCCAGTACTTC CAIRRTSGGPKETQYF
TRBJ1-4 TRBV2 NA NA TGTGCCAGCAGCGAACTCGGGGACGAAAAACTGTTTTTT CASSELGDEKLFF
TRBJ2-1 TRBV7-2 NA NA TGTGCCAGCAGCTTTCAGTACCACAATGAGCAGTTCTTC CASSFQYHNEQFF
TRBJ2-7 TRBV20-1 once NA TGCAGTGCCAAAGAGAGGTTCTACGAGCAGTACTTC CSAKERFYEQYF
TRBJ2-2 TRBV28 NA TRBD1 TGTGCCAGCAGTTCGGTACCCGGGACAGCAAACACCGGGGAGCTGTTTTTT CASSSVPGTANTGELFF
TRBJ1-5 TRBV29-1 few TRBD1 TGCAGCGTTGGGGGACAGGGGGGTCAGCCCCAGCATTTT CSVGGQGGQPQHF
TRBJ1-2 TRBV6-6 NA TRBD1 TGTGCCAGCACCCCCGGGACAGCTTATGGCTACACCTTC CASTPGTAYGYTF
TRBJ2-1 TRBV3-1 NA NA TGTGCCAGCAGCCGCAGTGAGAGCTCCTACAATGAGCAGTTCTTC CASSRSESSYNEQFF
TRBJ2-5 TRBV20-1 once NA TGCAGTGCCCGGAAGGAGAGCGTCCAAGAGACCCAGTACTTC CSARKESVQETQYF
TRBJ1-1 TRBV11-2 NA NA TGTGCCAGCAGCTTAGATCGGGGCTTCAACACTGAAGCTTTCTTT CASSLDRGFNTEAFF
TRBJ2-2 TRBV19 NA NA TGTGCCAGTAGTATGGCACTCTCGAGCACCGGGGAGCTGTTTTTT CASSMALSSTGELFF
TRBJ2-2 TRBV3-1 once TRBD2 TGTGCCAGCAGCCAGGGACTAGCGAAGAACACCGGGGAGCTGTTTTTT CASSQGLAKNTGELFF
TRBJ2-5 TRBV12-3/TRBV12-4 NA TRBD1 TGTGCCAGCAGAACCGGACAGGGGGAGACCCAGTACTTC CASRTGQGETQYF
TRBJ1-2 TRBV15 NA NA TGTGCCACCAGCAGAGACCGGACACATCGCGGCTACACCTTC CATSRDRTHRGYTF
TRBJ2-3 TRBV30 NA TRBD1 TGTGCCTGGAGTGGACAGGGGTCCCGCACAGATACGCAGTATTTT CAWSGQGSRTDTQYF
TRBJ1-6 TRBV7-9 NA NA TGTGCCAGCAGCTTAGACGGAGCTTCACCCCTCCACTTT CASSLDGASPLHF
TRBJ1-2 TRBV3-1 NA NA TGTGCCAGCAGCCAAGATCGGGCAGGGTATGGCTACACCTTC CASSQDRAGYGYTF
TRBJ1-2 TRBV10-3 NA NA TGTGCCATCAGTGGGACCGTGGGGAACTATGGCTACACCTTC CAISGTVGNYGYTF
TRBJ2-2 TRBV9 NA NA TGTGCCAGCAGCCTTTGGATGTCCGGGGAGCTGTTTTTT CASSLWMSGELFF
TRBJ1-6 TRBV20-1 NA TRBD1 TGCAGTGCTTCGAGGGGGCTGGGGGTCAATTCACCCCTCCACTTT CSASRGLGVNSPLHF